This TCR beta chain was captured in a study of tumor-infiltrating lymphocytes in primary liver carcinoma. Trimming at V came to 6 bases and at J to 0 bases, leaving 6 bases not matched to a gene. Germline loops: CDR1 SQVTM, CDR2 ANQGSEA. The CDR3 is 14 residues long. Reverse transcription of approximately 520 ng total RNA with a constant-region primer produced TCR beta cDNA. Libraries of TCR beta came from three nested multiplex PCR rounds with slightly modified ARM-PCR. The study ran its first two PCR rounds for approximately 11 cycles each, using TRBV1-TRBV30 forward primers and a C-beta reverse primer. TCRdb recomputed calls from the multiplex PCR reads with MiXCR, one row per CDR3 protein. The table has 330,000 or so distinct CDR3 sequences, about two thirds seen once. They got blood RNA out of unsorted whole blood and also pulled out germline DNA.

The sequenced sample consisted of peripheral blood. This chain joins TRBV29-1 and TRBJ2-5; 8 nucleotides agree with TRBD1. This clonotype originated in a man aged 35 to 55 with primary liver carcinoma and hepatitis B virus infection. CDR3 residues: CSVQGAEDQETQYF. The CDR3 DNA sequence: TGCAGCGTCCAGGGGGCGGAAGACCAAGAGACCCAGTACTTC.